Listed below are T cell receptor beta chains from one sample, sequenced in a study of T cell responses to AZD1222 COVID-19 vaccine. Sequencing used immunoSEQ multiplex PCR; TCRdb keeps in-frame clones, though not all of them. The sample has about 130,000 clones, just over 85% seen once. This sample comprised peripheral blood, obtained on day 0 of MenACWY control vaccination. These receptors were obtained from an adult in good health. The conserved cysteine and the conserved F or W are not part of the CDR3 here. D genes are given only for firm matches.

>TRBV30|-
AWSVRRDEKLF
>TRBV5-4|-
ASSLDGQRTYEQY
>TRBV4-2|TRBD2
ASSQDLAGRVDEQY
>TRBV28|-
ASSLQGGRTEAF
>TRBV28|-
ASSRGSWDEQY
>TRBV3-1/TRBV3-2|-
ASSRGFEQY
>TRBV7-9|TRBD1
ASSHLTGKENEQY
>TRBV2|-
ASSQIGSYEQY
>TRBV29-1|-
SVSGQGLNEAF
>TRBV15|-
ATSRDSRAF
>TRBV6-2/TRBV6-3|-
ASSYSEIGSETQY
>TRBV4-2|-
ASSQPTGASGNTIY
>TRBV13|-
ASSLGGATTNEKLF
>TRBV5-1|-
ASSLAVNTEAF
>TRBV11-2|TRBD2
ASSTLPTSGRHTDTQY
>TRBV28|-
ASKDSIYNQPQH
>TRBV5-4|-
ASGRTDTQY
>TRBV5-1|TRBD1
ASSSTRDRGGYT
>TRBV27|-
ASRKSGTPYGDYEQY
>TRBV5-4|-
ASSSYRAAPHNEQF
>TRBV23-1|-
ASSQSLRVLTCEQY
>TRBV6-5|-
ASSRDGYAYEQY
>TRBV5-1|-
ASWNRDRNTEAF
>TRBV28|-
ASSSVVGYT
>TRBV5-5|TRBD1
ASTVTGGPEKLF
>TRBV5-1|-
ASSLEGGTEAF
>TRBV6-5|TRBD1
ASTDSTGLETQY
>TRBV27|-
ASIGGYSYNEQF
>TRBV7-6|TRBD2
ASSVTGGGTAEQY
>TRBV2|TRBD2
ASSGGSGGAQY
>TRBV4-1|-
ASSQLDGNTIY
>TRBV12-3/TRBV12-4|-
ASRGITEAF
>TRBV9|-
ASSVDSAAPH
>TRBV24-1|TRBD2
ATSDGGVGETQY
>TRBV11-2|TRBD2
ASSLAEIEQF
>TRBV27|-
ASSSPSGYGYT
>TRBV6-5|-
ASRPQGGRGQPQH
>TRBV3-1/TRBV3-2|-
ASSQGAGRYEQY
>TRBV5-1|-
ASSEDKTILGETQY
>TRBV28|-
ASTAGSSYEQY
>TRBV9|-
ASSEQDNTEAF
>TRBV28|-
ASSLLGGNEQY
>TRBV6-5|TRBD1
ASSRGQGGTYGYT
>TRBV30|TRBD1
AWSVGGTGQPQH
>TRBV7-3|-
ASSLTDTVYGYT
>TRBV4-2|-
ASSSFSGANVLT